These 32 T cell receptor beta chains were sequenced from one sample in a study of neurological immune-mediated disorders. The time point here: longitudinal time-point 3. TCRdb recomputed calls from the 5' RACE reads with MiXCR, one row per CDR3 protein. The sample yields around 97,000 distinct CDR3 sequences, approximately 10% seen once. Sample: PBMCs. Receptor source: a female donor with HTLV-1-associated myelopathy (HAM/TSP).

Points on this clonotype: This may be a read error: a much more frequent sequence differs by one nucleotide. The CDR3 DNA is TGCAGTGCTAGAGGGGCAGTCTCCTCCTACGAGCAGTTCTTC. The encoded protein is CSARGAVSSYEQFF. The genes are TRBV20-1 and TRBJ2-7; the D is unclear. The J call could be wrong; TRBJ2-1 is a better fit for the DNA end. CDR3 length equals 14 residues. Germline lookup yields CDR1 DFQATT and CDR2 SNEGSKA (reference sequence).

This clonotype appeared many times. The rearrangement uses TRBV20-1 and TRBJ2-7; 14 bases match TRBD2. V shed 3 bases and J 2 bases; nucleotides not matched to a gene: 6. This CDR3 has 16 amino acids. Germline CDR1 DFQATT, CDR2 SNEGSKA (reference sequence). The CDR3 bases are TGCAGTGCTAGCGGACTAGCGGGGGGATTCACCTACGAGCAGTACTTC. Translating it yields CSASGLAGGFTYEQYF.

This clonotype was found many times. V is TRBV5-1 and J is TRBJ2-6; D is ambiguous. CDR1 and CDR2 (germline): SGHRS, YFSETQ. Trimming removed 2 bases from V and 0 bases from J, with 6 bases in between. There are 15 residues in the CDR3. The DNA for the CDR3 is TGCGCCAGCAGCTTAAGAAGCTCTGGGGCCAACGTCCTGACTTTC. Protein product: CASSLRSSGANVLTF.

This clonotype was observed at least ten times. The junction departs from the called germline gene at one end, perhaps through a read error. CDR3 in DNA: TGCAGTGCCAGAGTGGGAGGACAGCCCCAGCATTTT. Translated: CSARVGGQPQHF. The chain combines TRBV20-1 with TRBJ1-5, with D unclear. The CDR3 length is 12 residues. The germline CDR1 and CDR2 sequences are DFQATT and SNEGSKA (reference sequence).

This clonotype came up many times. The rearrangement joins TRBV5-1 to TRBJ2-3; D gene unclear. V lost 0 bases to trimming and J lost 0 bases, with 8 bases between them. Germline CDR1 reads SGHRS; CDR2 reads YFSETQ. This CDR3 region has 15 residues. The CDR3 DNA reads TGCGCCAGCAGCTTGGGACGGGTCAGCACAGATACGCAGTATTTT. Its translation: CASSLGRVSTDTQYF.

This clonotype occurred many times. This chain joins TRBV20-1 and TRBJ2-7; D ambiguous. The CDR3 has 14 residues. Germline lookup yields CDR1 DFQATT and CDR2 SNEGSKA (reference sequence). The V gene lost 1 base and the J gene lost 4 bases, with 14 bases spanning the gap. This chain's CDR3 is CSARASGPTYEQYF. The CDR3 DNA reads as TGCAGTGCTAGAGCCTCCGGGCCTACGTACGAGCAGTACTTC.

This clonotype has at least ten counts. The chain has TRBV20-1 and TRBJ1-2; a possible D gene is TRBD1 (6 bases). This CDR3 is 13 amino acids long. CDR1 is DFQATT, CDR2 SNEGSKA, per germline (reference sequence). V lost 1 base and J 2 bases, leaving 8 bases between the germline ends. CDR3 DNA: TGCAGTGCTAGAGGGACAGACAACTATGGCTACACCTTC. Translated, it gives CSARGTDNYGYTF.

At least ten counts were recorded for this clonotype. The chain links TRBV27 to TRBJ2-7; no clear D. Germline lookup yields CDR1 MNHEY and CDR2 SMNVEV (reference sequence). Trimming shortened V by 8 bases and J by 0 bases, and 11 bases separated the two germline ends. The CDR3 is 13 amino acids. CDR3 region: CASVLQLSYEQYF. CDR3 nucleotide sequence: TGTGCCAGCGTACTACAGCTCTCCTACGAGCAGTACTTC.

About this clonotype itself: A much larger clone lies one base from this, so it may be a read error. The chain uses TRBV25-1 and TRBJ1-2, with a weak D call TRBD1 (6 bases). The germline CDR1 and CDR2 sequences are MGHDK and SYGVNS. CDR3 length: 15 amino acids. In DNA, the CDR3 is TGTGCCAGCAGTGAATTGGGGGCGGGTCGCTATGGCTGCACCTTC. Translating it yields CASSELGAGRYGCTF.

This clonotype was counted at least ten times. The CDR3 protein is CASSSSWVSTDTQYF. The CDR3, as DNA: TGTGCCAGCAGCTCTTCGTGGGTTAGCACAGATACGCAGTATTTT. The gene calls are TRBV7-2 and TRBJ2-3; D is unclear. Trimming took 4 bases from V and 0 from J, leaving 11 bases between them. The CDR3 consists of 15 residues. Germline V CDR1 and CDR2: SGHTA, FQGNSA.

V and J are TRBV27 and TRBJ2-7; 11 bases fit TRBD2. The germline CDR1 and CDR2 sequences are MNHEY and SMNVEV (reference sequence). J lost 1 base, V lost 5 bases, and 13 bases had no gene match. This CDR3 has 18 residues. The CDR3 protein is CASSPPILLAGGSYEQYF. In DNA form, the CDR3 reads TGTGCCAGCAGTCCTCCAATTTTGCTAGCGGGGGGATCCTACGAGCAGTACTTC.

This clonotype appeared many times. The J gene is TRBJ1-1, the V gene TRBV6-5; no firm D call. The CDR3 spans 16 residues. V was pared by 1 base and J by 1 base, with 13 bases between. From germline, CDR1 is MNHEY and CDR2 SVGAGI. Written as DNA, the CDR3 is TGTGCCAGCAGTTACTTGAGGGATAGTAAGAACACTGAAGCTTTCTTT. This sequence encodes CASSYLRDSKNTEAFF.

This clonotype was recorded at least ten times. The V gene is TRBV6-1, the J gene TRBJ1-2; D call uncertain. From germline, CDR1 is MNHNS and CDR2 SASEGT. Trimming left V 2 bases short and J 5 bases short, with 9 bases between. The CDR3 sequence is 13 residues long. This CDR3 is CASSENRVYGYTF. The CDR3 nucleotides read TGTGCCAGCAGTGAAAATCGTGTTTATGGCTACACCTTC.

This clonotype appeared many times. The gene calls are TRBV20-1 and TRBJ2-7; 8 nucleotides agree with TRBD2. Germline V gives CDR1 DFQATT, CDR2 SNEGSKA (reference sequence). This CDR3 is 12 amino acids long. The V and J ends lost 3 bases and 6 bases, in that order; junction bases with no gene match: 4. In nucleotides, the CDR3 is TGCAGTGCTAGTTCGGGGGGGAGCGAGCAGTACTTC. Amino acids: CSASSGGSEQYF.

The CDR3 bases are TGTGCCAGCTCTGGGAGGAGCGAGCAGTACTTC. Translated, it gives CASSGRSEQYF. J is TRBJ2-7 and V is TRBV12-3 or TRBV12-4; D might be TRBD2 (6 bases). The CDR3 sequence is 11 residues long. Trimming took 8 bases from V and 6 from J, leaving 11 bases between them.

This clonotype appeared many times. The chain links TRBV5-1 to TRBJ2-3; 9 bases are shared with TRBD2. In germline, CDR1 is SGHRS, CDR2 YFSETQ. After removal of 0 bases from V and 0 bases from J, the junction contained 2 bases not matched to a gene. The CDR3 extends over 16 amino acids. The CDR3: CASSLELAGSTDTQYF. The CDR3 coding sequence is TGCGCCAGCAGCTTGGAGCTAGCGGGGAGCACAGATACGCAGTATTTT. The complete variable domain, with remaining parts taken from reference TRBV5-1 and TRBJ2-3, reads KAGVTQTPRYLIKTRGQQVTLSCSPISGHRSVSWYQQTPGQGLQFLFEYFSETQRNKGNFPGRFSGRQFSNSRSEMNVSTLELGDSALYLCASSLELAGSTDTQYFGPGTRLTVL.

The table lists this clonotype with many counts. This chain joins TRBV20-1 and TRBJ1-4; the D gene is possibly TRBD1 (6 bases). This CDR3 spans 15 amino acids. Germline loops: CDR1 DFQATT, CDR2 SNEGSKA (reference sequence). V lost 1 base, J lost 8 bases, and 17 bases lay in between. The CDR3 loop reads CSARGASGDGEKLFF. As DNA, the CDR3 is TGCAGTGCTAGAGGGGCGTCAGGGGATGGGGAAAAACTGTTTTTT.

This clonotype was seen only a few times. A much more abundant neighbour one base away suggests this may be a read error. The chain recombines TRBV5-1 with TRBJ2-2; TRBD1 agrees at 7 bases. The CDR3 spans 15 residues. V shed 7 bases, J shed 9 bases, and the junction held 15 bases outside the gene matches. Germline loops: CDR1 SGHRS, CDR2 YFSETQ. CDR3 sequence (DNA): TGCGCCAGCGGTAACCGGGACAGTAAAACCAGGGAGCTGTTTTTT. It is translated as CASGNRDSKTRELFF.

Ten or more counts support this clonotype. It may be a read error: a sequence one base away is much more abundant. This sequence joins TRBV7-2 and TRBJ1-5; 7 nucleotides match TRBD1. In germline, CDR1 is SGHTA, CDR2 FQGNSA. The CDR3 extends over 14 amino acids. The V segment lost 3 bases and the J segment 4 bases; nucleotides outside the gene matches: 3. The CDR3 region is CASSFTGENQPQHF. DNA of the CDR3: TGTGCCAGCAGCTTTACAGGGGAGAATCAGCCCCAGCATTTT. The full variable domain, in which reference TRBV7-2 and TRBJ1-5 provide the parts outside the CDR3, is GAGVSQSPSNKVTEKGKDVELRCDPISGHTALYWYRQSLGQGLEFLIYFQGNSAPDKSGLPSDRFSAERTGGSVSTLTIQRTQQEDSAVYLCASSFTGENQPQHFGDGTRLSIL.

This clonotype was seen at least ten times. The chain joins TRBV12-3 or TRBV12-4 to TRBJ2-7; D remains unclear. Trimming removed 6 bases from V and 2 bases from J, with 11 bases in between. The CDR3 extends over 13 amino acids. DNA for the CDR3: TGTGCCAGCAGCCAGGACGGAACCTACGAGCAGTACTTC. Translation gives CASSQDGTYEQYF.

This clonotype was recorded many times. The chain recombines TRBV20-1 with TRBJ1-5, with 10 nucleotides matching TRBD1. J was trimmed by 4 bases and V by 1 base; bases with no gene match: 4. The CDR3 extends over 15 amino acids. Germline CDR1 reads DFQATT; CDR2 reads SNEGSKA (reference sequence). The CDR3 DNA follows: TGCAGTGCTAGAGTAACGGGACAGGGGAATCAGCCCCAGCATTTT. Its protein product is CSARVTGQGNQPQHF.

V and J are TRBV5-1 and TRBJ1-1, with a weak D call TRBD1 (5 bases). Germline loops: CDR1 SGHRS, CDR2 YFSETQ. With 0 bases removed from V and 1 base from J, the gap between germline ends came to 10 bases. This CDR3 is built from 15 residues. CDR3 nucleotides: TGCGCCAGCAGCTTGGGAGGACAACGGAACACTGAAGCTTTCTTT. It codes for CASSLGGQRNTEAFF.

This clonotype was observed many times. The chain uses TRBV5-1 and TRBJ2-3; the match to TRBD1 covers 10 bases. CDR3 size: 16 residues. The germline V gene has CDR1 SGHRS and CDR2 YFSETQ. The ends lost 0 bases at V and 5 bases at J; junction bases unmatched: 6. CDR3 region: CASSLGQGAVKDTQYF. The CDR3 nucleotides are TGCGCCAGCAGCTTGGGACAGGGGGCGGTTAAAGATACGCAGTATTTT.

This clonotype has ten or more counts. V gene TRBV5-5 combines with J gene TRBJ1-5; D not resolved. CDR1 and CDR2 (germline): SGHKS, YYEKEE (reference sequence). V lost 0 bases to trimming and J lost 4 bases, with 11 bases between them. The CDR3 loop spans 15 amino acids. The CDR3 nucleotides are TGTGCCAGCAGCTTGGGTTGGACTGAAAATCAGCCCCAGCATTTT. This sequence encodes CASSLGWTENQPQHF.

This clonotype has at least ten counts. V usage is TRBV7-9 and J usage is TRBJ2-2, with a tentative D call TRBD1 (5 bases). Trimming removed 5 bases at V and 0 bases at J, with 10 bases between. The CDR3 spans 15 residues. Germline V gene sequence: CDR1 SEHNR, CDR2 FQNEAQ (reference sequence). Here the CDR3 DNA reads TGTGCCAGCAGCCTCCGCAGGGCGAACACCGGGGAGCTGTTTTTT. It encodes CASSLRRANTGELFF.

There are many counts of this clonotype. CDR3 nucleotide sequence: TGTGCCAGTAGTCGACAGGGACTAGGGAACACTGAAGCTTTCTTT. Amino acids: CASSRQGLGNTEAFF. The chain joins TRBV19 to TRBJ1-1; 7 bases are shared with TRBD1. CDR3 length: 15 residues. The V and J ends lost 5 bases and 1 base, in that order; junction bases with no gene match: 7. Germline V gives CDR1 LNHDA, CDR2 SQIVND (reference sequence).

Concerning this clonotype: Just one base apart from a much larger clone, this may be a read error. The J gene is TRBJ2-7, the V gene TRBV10-3; the match to TRBD1 covers 8 bases. The germline CDR1 and CDR2 sequences are ENHRY and SYGVKD. This CDR3 has 15 residues. The CDR3 DNA is TGTGTCATCAGTGAGCCGGGACAGGTCGCCTACGAGCAGTACTTC. Translating it yields CVISEPGQVAYEQYF.

This clonotype was found many times. The CDR3: CASSSRGLNTEAFF. CDR3 sequence (DNA): TGTGCCAGTAGTAGCAGGGGGCTGAACACTGAAGCTTTCTTT. The chain employs TRBV19 and TRBJ1-1, with 8 bases lining up with TRBD1. The CDR3 totals 14 residues. After removal of 4 bases from V and 0 bases from J, the junction contained 1 base not matched to a gene. Germline-derived CDR1 and CDR2 are LNHDA and SQIVND (reference sequence). Drawing the rest from reference TRBV19 and TRBJ1-1, the complete variable domain is DGGITQSPKYLFRKEGQNVTLSCEQNLNHDAMYWYRQDPGQGLRLIYYSQIVNDFQKGDIAEGYSVSREKKESFPLTVTSAQKNPTAFYLCASSSRGLNTEAFFGQGTRLTVV.

This clonotype was detected a few times. The chain employs TRBV7-2 and TRBJ2-7; a weak D match, TRBD1 (5 bases). The CDR3 loop spans 12 amino acids. Trimming took off 5 bases at V and 6 bases at J, with 11 bases between the two ends. Germline-derived CDR1 and CDR2 are SGHTA and FQGNSA. CDR3 in amino acids: CASSRYRSEQYF. CDR3 coding DNA: TGTGCCAGCAGCCGATACAGGAGCGAGCAGTACTTC. Filled out from reference TRBV7-2 and TRBJ2-7, the complete variable domain reads GAGVSQSPSNKVTEKGKDVELRCDPISGHTALYWYRQSLGQGLEFLIYFQGNSAPDKSGLPSDRFSAERTGGSVSTLTIQRTQQEDSAVYLCASSRYRSEQYFGPGTRLTVT.

This clonotype has ten or more counts. This chain links TRBV5-6 with TRBJ2-2; 11 bases map to TRBD2. The CDR3 sequence is 17 residues long. Germline-derived CDR1 and CDR2 are SGHDT and YYEEEE. J was trimmed by 2 bases and V by 1 base; bases with no gene match: 4. The chain's CDR3 is CASSLPSGGPNTGELFF. The CDR3 nucleotides read TGTGCCAGCAGCTTGCCTAGCGGGGGGCCCAACACCGGGGAGCTGTTTTTT.

This clonotype was detected only a few times. The rearrangement uses TRBV20-1 and TRBJ2-3; tentatively, D is TRBD2 (6 bases). The CDR3 covers 14 residues. Germline V lookup: CDR1 DFQATT, CDR2 SNEGSKA (reference sequence). Between the trimmed V and J ends, which lost 2 bases and 4 bases, there was a span of 13 bases. Here the CDR3 reads CSARPSGVPDTQYF. The DNA of the CDR3 is TGCAGTGCTAGACCCTCGGGGGTGCCAGATACGCAGTATTTT.

To note about this clonotype: A much larger clone differs by one base, so this may be a read error. The chain is built from TRBV6-6 and TRBJ2-1, with TRBD1 identical over 9 bases. Germline CDR1 is MNHNY and CDR2 is SVGAGI (reference sequence). The CDR3 is 14 amino acids. CDR3 in DNA: TGTGTCAGCAGTACGACAGGGGGGCCCAATGAGCAGTTCTTC. Amino acid sequence: CVSSTTGGPNEQFF.